The rows below give T cell receptor beta chains drawn from one sample of a study of OX40 agonist ivuxolimab in advanced cancers. TCRdb's table, derived via immunoSEQ multiplex PCR, lists solely in-frame clones and lacks some. Seen here are 45,000 to 65,000 clones, 87% observed once, and the top ten hold under 2%. Sequenced here: CD4+ or CD8+ T cells sorted from blood, sampled in a trial of the OX40 agonist ivuxolimab. The source is an adult with an advanced solid tumor such as melanoma, head and neck, liver or kidney cancer. The CDR3 runs from the conserved cysteine through the conserved F or W. Each record gives: V gene, J gene, clone size, D gene, CDR3 protein, CDR3 DNA. The D gene is left open where the match is weak. Rows give clone size only sometimes, using once, few, many, or a class for an expanded clone.

>TRBV21-1|TRBJ1-1|NA|NA
CAPKQGFGPGAFF
NA
>TRBV19|TRBJ1-5|NA|NA
CASTPQGRSNQPQHF
TGTGCCAGTACCCCACAGGGTAGAAGCAATCAGCCCCAGCATTTT
>TRBV6-6|TRBJ1-5|NA|NA
CASSYSGDQPQHF
TGTGCCAGCAGTTACTCAGGGGATCAGCCCCAGCATTTT
>TRBV30|TRBJ1-2|NA|NA
CAWSGGGRDGGYTF
TGTGCCTGGAGTGGGGGGGGGCGCGACGGTGGCTACACCTTC
>TRBV5-8|TRBJ2-3|NA|TRBD2
CASSVNSGTSTDTQYF
TGTGCCAGCAGTGTGAATAGCGGGACAAGCACAGATACGCAGTATTTT
>TRBV27|TRBJ2-3|few|NA
CASSIRGALNTQYF
TGTGCCAGCTCAATACGGGGGGCCTTAAATACGCAGTATTTT
>TRBV28|TRBJ2-7|NA|TRBD2
CAILPAAGAVEQYF
TGTGCCATCCTCCCCGCGGCGGGAGCGGTAGAGCAGTACTTC
>TRBV11-2|TRBJ2-1|NA|TRBD2
CASSWTSGDYNEQFF
TGTGCCAGCAGCTGGACTAGCGGGGACTACAATGAGCAGTTCTTC
>TRBV15|TRBJ2-3|NA|NA
CATSRDRPSADTQYF
TGTGCCACCAGCAGAGATCGACCCAGCGCAGATACGCAGTATTTT
>TRBV28|TRBJ2-3|NA|TRBD2
CASSLVRLAGADTQYF
TGTGCCAGCAGTTTAGTCCGACTAGCGGGAGCAGATACGCAGTATTTT
>TRBV29-1|TRBJ2-1|once|NA
CSVSSGRNEQFF
TGCAGCGTTTCATCGGGGCGGAATGAGCAGTTCTTC
>TRBV27|TRBJ1-6|NA|NA
CASSPYSGGTQAGTPLHF
TGTGCCAGCAGTCCCTATTCGGGGGGGACCCAGGCGGGAACACCCCTCCACTTT
>TRBV9|TRBJ2-3|NA|TRBD2
CASSVAASGVSTDTQYF
TGTGCCAGCAGCGTAGCCGCTAGCGGGGTTAGCACAGATACGCAGTATTTT
>TRBV6-6|TRBJ1-2|NA|NA
CASNSPPRGYTF
TGTGCCAGCAATTCACCGCCACGAGGCTACACCTTC
>TRBV29-1|TRBJ2-5|NA|NA
CSARGYRARVEAQYF
TGCAGCGCCCGGGGATATAGAGCCCGAGTGGAGGCCCAGTACTTC
>TRBV28|TRBJ1-1|once|NA
CASSLGGASASEAFF
TGTGCCAGCAGCTTAGGGGGGGCGAGCGCCTCCGAAGCTTTCTTT
>TRBV28|TRBJ1-2|few|TRBD1
CASSSTGGANYGYTF
TGTGCCAGCAGTTCGACAGGGGGCGCCAACTATGGCTACACCTTC
>TRBV7-8|TRBJ2-5|NA|NA
CASSSTETQYF
TGTGCCAGCAGCTCCACTGAGACCCAGTACTTC
>TRBV30|TRBJ1-5|NA|TRBD1
CAWSVSRTGSGGNQPQHF
TGTGCCTGGAGTGTATCTAGGACAGGCTCAGGGGGCAATCAGCCCCAGCATTTT
>TRBV28|TRBJ2-2|NA|TRBD2
CASSSDSGGRGNTGELFF
TGTGCCAGCAGTTCCGATAGCGGTGGGAGGGGGAACACCGGGGAGCTGTTTTTT